This T cell receptor beta chain was recorded in a study of blood T cell repertoires in COVID-19. On the study more broadly: Researchers got acute and convalescent COVID-19 samples from the United States, Italy and Spain. PBMCs, B-cell-depleted T cells, or T cells provided the cDNA or gDNA that made up the material.

The length of the CDR3 is 13 residues. In germline, CDR1 is WSHSY, CDR2 SAAADI. Between the trimmed V and J ends, which lost 6 bases and 4 bases, there was a span of 9 bases. Authors' analysis steps: Quantification of nucleated cells was approximated via reference gene primer amplification. TCRdb's copy holds only in-frame clones and misses some; the assay was immunoSEQ multiplex PCR. V and J calls and clone size are those listed in that table; D and trimming were worked out from the DNA. Here the sample spans 250,000 or so clones, 86% being singletons. J is TRBJ1-4 and V is TRBV10-2; the D gene is possibly TRBD1 (5 bases). The sequenced material came from peripheral blood. The sequence derives from a man aged 35 to 55 with active or convalescent COVID-19. CDR3 DNA: TGCGCCAGCAGATTCCAGGGTAATGAAAAACTGTTTTTT. Amino acids: CASRFQGNEKLFF.